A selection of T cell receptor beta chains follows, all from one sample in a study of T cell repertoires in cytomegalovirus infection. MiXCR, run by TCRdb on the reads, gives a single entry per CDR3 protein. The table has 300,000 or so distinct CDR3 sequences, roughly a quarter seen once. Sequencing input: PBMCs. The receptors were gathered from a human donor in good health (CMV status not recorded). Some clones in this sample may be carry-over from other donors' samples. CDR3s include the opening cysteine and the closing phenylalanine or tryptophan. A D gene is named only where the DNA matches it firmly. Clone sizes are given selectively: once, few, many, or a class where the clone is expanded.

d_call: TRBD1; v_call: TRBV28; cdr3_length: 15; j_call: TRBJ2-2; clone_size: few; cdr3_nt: TGTGCCAGCAGGGACAGGGTAGTAAACACCGGGGAGCTGTTTTTT; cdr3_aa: CASRDRVVNTGELFF
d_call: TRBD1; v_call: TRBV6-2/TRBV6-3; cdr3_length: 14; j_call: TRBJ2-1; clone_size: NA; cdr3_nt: TGTGCCAGCAGGGACAGGGTACTCTACAATGAGCAGTTCTTC; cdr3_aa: CASRDRVLYNEQFF
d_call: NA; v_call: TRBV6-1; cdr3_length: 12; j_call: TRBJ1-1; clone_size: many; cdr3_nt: TGTGCCAGCAGGGACACGAACACTGAAGCTTTCTTT; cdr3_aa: CASRDTNTEAFF
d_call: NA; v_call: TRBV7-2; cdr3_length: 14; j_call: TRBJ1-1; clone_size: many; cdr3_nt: TGTGCCAGCAGCACCCCTGGGGGCTTTTGGGGAGCTTTCTTT; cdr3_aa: CASSTPGGFWGAFF
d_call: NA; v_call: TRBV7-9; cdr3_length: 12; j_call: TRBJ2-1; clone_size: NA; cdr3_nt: TGTGCCAGCAGCCGTCGAGAGTGGGAGCAGTTCTTC; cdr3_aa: CASSRREWEQFF
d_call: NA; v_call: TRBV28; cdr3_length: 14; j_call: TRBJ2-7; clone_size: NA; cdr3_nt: TGTGCCAGCAGCACCGCGGAAGGATTATACGAGCAGTACTTC; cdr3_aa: CASSTAEGLYEQYF
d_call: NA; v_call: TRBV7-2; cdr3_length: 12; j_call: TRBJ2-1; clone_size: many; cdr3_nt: TGTGCCAGCAGCCCCGTCCAGGATGAGCAGTTCTTC; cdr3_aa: CASSPVQDEQFF
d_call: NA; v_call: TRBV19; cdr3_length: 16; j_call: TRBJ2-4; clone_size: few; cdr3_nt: TGTGCCAGTAGTATCGGGCGGCGGGGTGACAAAAACATTCAGTACTTC; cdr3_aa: CASSIGRRGDKNIQYF
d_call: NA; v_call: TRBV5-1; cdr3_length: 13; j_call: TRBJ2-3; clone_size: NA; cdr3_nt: TGCGCCAGCAGCACCGGGACCTCAGATACGCAGTATTTT; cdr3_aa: CASSTGTSDTQYF
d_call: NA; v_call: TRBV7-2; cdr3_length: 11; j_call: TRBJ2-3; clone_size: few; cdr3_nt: TGTGCCAGCAGCCCCCTCCGGGGGCAGTATTTT; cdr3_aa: CASSPLRGQYF
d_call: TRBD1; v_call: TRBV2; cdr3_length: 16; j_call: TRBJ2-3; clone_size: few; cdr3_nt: TGTGCCAGCAGCGCTATATCAGGGGGCGCAGAAGATACGCAGTATTTT; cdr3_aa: CASSAISGGAEDTQYF
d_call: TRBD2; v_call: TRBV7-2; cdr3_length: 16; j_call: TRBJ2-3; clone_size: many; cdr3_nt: TGTGCCAGCAGCCCTTCGCGGGGGGGGCCTGGAGATACGCAGTATTTT; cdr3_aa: CASSPSRGGPGDTQYF
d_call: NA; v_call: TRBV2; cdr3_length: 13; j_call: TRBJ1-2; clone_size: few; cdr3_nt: TGTGCCAGCAGTGAAGGACAGTACTATGGCTACACCTTC; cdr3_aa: CASSEGQYYGYTF
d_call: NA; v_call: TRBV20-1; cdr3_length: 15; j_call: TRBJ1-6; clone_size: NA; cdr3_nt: TGCAGTGCTAGAGATTTAGGGCAGGGTGGTTCACCCCTCCACTTT; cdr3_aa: CSARDLGQGGSPLHF
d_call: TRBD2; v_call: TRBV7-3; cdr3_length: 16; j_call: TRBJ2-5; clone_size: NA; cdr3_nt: TGTGCCAGCAGCTCCCCACTAGCGGGGGGGCTAGAGACCCAGTACTTC; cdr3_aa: CASSSPLAGGLETQYF
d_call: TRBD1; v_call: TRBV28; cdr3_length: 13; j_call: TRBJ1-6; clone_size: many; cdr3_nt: TGTGCCAGCAGGGAGACAGGGGCCTCACCCCTCCACTTT; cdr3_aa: CASRETGASPLHF
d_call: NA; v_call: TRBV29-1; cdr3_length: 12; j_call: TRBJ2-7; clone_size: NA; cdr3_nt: TGCAGCGTGGGCCCGGATTCCTACGAGCAGTACTTC; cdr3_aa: CSVGPDSYEQYF
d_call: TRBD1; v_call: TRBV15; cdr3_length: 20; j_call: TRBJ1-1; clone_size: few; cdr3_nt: TGTGCCACCAGCAGAGATACAGGACAGGGGGCGATTATCCTGGGCACTGAAGCTTTCTTT; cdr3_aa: CATSRDTGQGAIILGTEAFF
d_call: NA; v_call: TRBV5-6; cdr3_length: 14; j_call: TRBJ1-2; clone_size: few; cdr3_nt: TGTGCCAGCAGCTTTCACTCGTCTCCCTCCAGCTACACCTTC; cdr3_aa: CASSFHSSPSSYTF
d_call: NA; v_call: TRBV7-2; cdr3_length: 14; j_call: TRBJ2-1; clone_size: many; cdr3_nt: TGTGCCAGCAGCTTAGAAGTCGCTAGCAGTGAGCAGTTCTTC; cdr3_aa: CASSLEVASSEQFF
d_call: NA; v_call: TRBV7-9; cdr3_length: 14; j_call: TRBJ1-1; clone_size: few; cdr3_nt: TGTGCCAGCAGCTCGTGGGCCCAGAACACTGAAGCTTTCTTT; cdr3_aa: CASSSWAQNTEAFF
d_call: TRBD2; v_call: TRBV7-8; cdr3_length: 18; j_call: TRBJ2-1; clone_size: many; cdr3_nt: TGTGCCAGCAGCTCTCCCGAAGGACTAGCGGGAGGTGGTAATGAGCAGTTCTTC; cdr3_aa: CASSSPEGLAGGGNEQFF
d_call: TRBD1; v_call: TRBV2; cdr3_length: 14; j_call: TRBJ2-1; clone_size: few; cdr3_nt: TGTGCCAGCAGTGGGGACAGGGGAATCAATGAGCAGTTCTTC; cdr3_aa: CASSGDRGINEQFF
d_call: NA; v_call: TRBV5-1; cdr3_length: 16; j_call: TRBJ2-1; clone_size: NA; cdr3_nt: TGCGCCAGCAGCTTGGTGACTCAAAGAGGGGACAATGAGCAGTTCTTC; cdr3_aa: CASSLVTQRGDNEQFF
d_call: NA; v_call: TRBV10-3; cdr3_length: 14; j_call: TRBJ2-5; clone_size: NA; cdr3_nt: TGTGCCATCAGTAATAGCGGATTACAAGAGACCCAGTACTTC; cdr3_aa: CAISNSGLQETQYF
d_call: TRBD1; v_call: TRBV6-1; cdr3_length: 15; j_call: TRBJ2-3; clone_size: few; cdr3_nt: TGTGCCAGCAGTGATATGGACAGGGCTGGGGATACGCAGTATTTT; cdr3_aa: CASSDMDRAGDTQYF
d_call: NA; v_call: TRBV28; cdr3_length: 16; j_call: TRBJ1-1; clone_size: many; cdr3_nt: TGTGCCAGCAGTCTTAAAGGGTTGACAGGGAACACTGAAGCTTTCTTT; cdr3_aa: CASSLKGLTGNTEAFF
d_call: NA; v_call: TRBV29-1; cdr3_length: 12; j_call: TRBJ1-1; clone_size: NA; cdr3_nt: TGCAGCGTTGAATGGGCAGCCAGTGAAGCTTTCTTT; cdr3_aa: CSVEWAASEAFF
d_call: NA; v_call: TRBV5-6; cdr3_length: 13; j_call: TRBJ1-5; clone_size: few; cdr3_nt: TGTGCCAGCAGGGCCTTTGGGAATCAGCCCCAGCATTTT; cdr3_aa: CASRAFGNQPQHF
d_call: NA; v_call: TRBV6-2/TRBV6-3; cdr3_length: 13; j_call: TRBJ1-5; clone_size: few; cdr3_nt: TGTGCCAGCCGAAAAGTGGGCAATCAGCCCCAGCATTTT; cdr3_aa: CASRKVGNQPQHF
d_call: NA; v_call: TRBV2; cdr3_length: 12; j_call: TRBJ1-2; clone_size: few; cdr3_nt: TGTGCCAGCAGTCCGGACGACTATGGCTACACCTTC; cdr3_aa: CASSPDDYGYTF
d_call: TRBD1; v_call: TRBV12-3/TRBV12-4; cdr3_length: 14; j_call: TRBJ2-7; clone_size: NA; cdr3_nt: TGTGCCAGCAGTTCCGGGACAGGGGAGCTCGAGCAGTACTTC; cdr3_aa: CASSSGTGELEQYF
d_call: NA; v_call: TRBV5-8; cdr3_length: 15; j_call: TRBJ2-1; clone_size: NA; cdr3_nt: TGTGCCAGCTTCTTTGGACGGAAGACGGGGAATGAGCAGTTCTTC; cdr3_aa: CASFFGRKTGNEQFF